This paragraph reports one TCR beta chain. The sample originates from a study of blood T cell repertoires in COVID-19. Trimming took 1 base from V and 6 from J, leaving 16 bases between them. Germline V gives CDR1 LNHDA, CDR2 SQIVND (reference sequence). The CDR3 sequence is 16 residues long. Profiling relied on immunoSEQ multiplex PCR, and the TCRdb table lists in-frame clones only, not all of them. This table has about 39,000 clones, about 81% appearing once. This rearrangement joins TRBV19 to TRBJ1-5; TRBD1 is a possible D gene (6 bases). Sequenced sample: peripheral blood. The clonotype was recovered from a human donor in a cohort sampled during active or convalescent COVID-19. The donor label of this sample is uncertain. This CDR3 reads CASSIGAQAGAQPQHF. The CDR3 DNA reads as TGTGCCAGTAGTATAGGCGCCCAGGCAGGGGCTCAGCCCCAGCATTTT.